These 10 T cell receptor beta chains share one sample of origin, sequenced in a study of molecular identifiers for immune sequencing clone quantification. TCRdb re-derived calls from the PCR reads in MiXCR, one entry per CDR3 protein. The sample shows 300,000 to 400,000 distinct CDR3 sequences, under 25% of them seen only once. The sequenced sample was naive CD8+ T cells from blood, with Jurkat cell RNA spiked in. Subset meaning: FACS-sorted CD8+CD4-CCR7+CD45RA+ naive T cells. The receptors stem from a human donor in good health. Some libraries in this study had Jurkat cell RNA spiked in.

Ten or more counts support this clonotype. This chain joins TRBV4-3 and TRBJ2-7, with D unclear. The germline V gene encodes CDR1 LGHNA and CDR2 YSLEER. CDR3 length equals 15 residues. V was shortened by 0 bases and J by 3 bases, with 12 bases between the two germline ends. CDR3 amino acids: CASSQDWPESYEQYF. CDR3 nucleotides: TGCGCCAGCAGCCAAGATTGGCCGGAGAGCTACGAGCAGTACTTC.

This rearrangement joins TRBV27 to TRBJ2-6; the D call may be TRBD1 or TRBD2 (5 bases each). The CDR3 spans 17 residues. Trimming shortened V by 6 bases and J by 0 bases, and 15 bases separated the two germline ends. CDR1 is MNHEY and CDR2 is SMNVEV in the germline V gene (reference sequence). The CDR3 sequence: CASSPAPGTSGANVLTF. The CDR3 DNA follows: TGTGCCAGCAGCCCCGCCCCGGGGACCTCTGGGGCCAACGTCCTGACTTTC.

A note on this clonotype: It may be a read error: a sequence one base away is much more abundant. V and J are TRBV5-1 and TRBJ2-1; the D gene is possibly TRBD1 (5 bases). The CDR3 is made up of 12 amino acids. CDR1 is SGHRS, CDR2 YFSETQ, per germline. In DNA form, the CDR3 reads TGCGCCAACAGCCCGACAGACCACGAGCAGTTCTTC. Encoded protein: CANSPTDHEQFF.

This clonotype was detected only a few times. The chain couples TRBV12-3 or TRBV12-4 to TRBJ2-5, with a possible D match to TRBD1 (7 bases). The CDR3 consists of 16 residues. V was pared by 5 bases and J by 1 base, with 17 bases between. This CDR3 is CASSPGRGDSQETQYF. As DNA, the CDR3 is TGTGCCAGCAGTCCAGGAAGGGGGGACAGCCAAGAGACCCAGTACTTC.

Turning to this clonotype: A read error may explain this, as a much larger clone is one base away. The chain recombines TRBV24-1 with TRBJ1-1; unclear D gene. The CDR3 runs to 14 residues. CDR1 and CDR2 (germline): KGHDR, SFDVKD. This chain's CDR3 is CATRDRDSNTEALF. CDR3 sequence (DNA): TGTGCCACCAGAGACCGGGATTCGAACACTGAAGCTCTCTTT.

V gene TRBV30 combines with J gene TRBJ2-1; 8 nucleotides match TRBD2. Germline V gene sequence: CDR1 GTSNPN, CDR2 SVGIG (reference sequence). V shed 2 bases and J 3 bases; nucleotides not matched to a gene: 6. This CDR3 comprises 15 residues. CDR3 residues: CAWSILAEFYNEQFF. CDR3 coding DNA: TGTGCCTGGAGTATACTAGCGGAGTTCTACAATGAGCAGTTCTTC.

This chain links TRBV7-9 with TRBJ1-2; D ambiguous. This CDR3 has 18 residues. The germline V gene has CDR1 SEHNR and CDR2 FQNEAQ (reference sequence). The V end was cut by 5 bases, the J end by 7 bases, with 29 bases between. CDR3 residues: CASSPPAPDSQKPTGYTF. DNA for the CDR3: TGTGCCAGCAGCCCTCCTGCCCCAGACTCCCAAAAGCCGACTGGCTACACCTTC.

In this sample, this clonotype turned up a few times. The chain joins TRBV5-4 to TRBJ2-7, with 12 nucleotides matching TRBD2. V lost 1 base to trimming and J lost 3 bases; unmatched junction nucleotides: 8. Per the germline V gene, CDR1 is SGHNT and CDR2 is YYREEE (reference sequence). This CDR3 comprises 17 residues. The CDR3 here is CASSLWPSGRGSYEQYF. The CDR3 DNA follows: TGTGCCAGCAGCTTGTGGCCTAGCGGGAGGGGAAGCTACGAGCAGTACTTC.

This clonotype was detected only a few times. CDR3 coding DNA: TGTGCCAGCAGCCAAGATTATAGCCCGGGAGGTGAAGGGACCCAGTACTTC. Its protein product is CASSQDYSPGGEGTQYF. The V and J genes are TRBV4-2 and TRBJ2-5, with TRBD2 matching 7 bases. V gave up 0 bases and J gave up 7 bases; unmatched junction bases: 14. This CDR3 contains 17 residues. Per the germline V gene, CDR1 is LGHNA and CDR2 is YNFKEQ.

The sample holds a few counts of this clonotype. The CDR3 sequence is CASSGLTGVGDTQYF. DNA of the CDR3: TGCGCCAGCAGTGGTTTAACGGGAGTCGGAGATACGCAGTATTTT. The V call is TRBV4-1, the J call TRBJ2-3; a weak D match, TRBD2 (6 bases). V shed 6 bases and J shed 5 bases, with 18 bases lying between them. CDR3 length: 15 residues. Germline values: CDR1 MGHRA, CDR2 YSYEKL.